This T cell receptor beta chain was captured by sequencing in a study of T cell changes during pregnancy in multiple sclerosis. The germline CDR1 and CDR2 sequences are LNHDA and SQIVND (reference sequence). The CDR3 is 14 residues long. V lost 6 bases, J lost 3 bases, and 7 bases stayed unmatched. Assay: immunoSEQ multiplex PCR; the TCRdb copy retains only in-frame clones and omits some. The data contain roughly 60,000 clones, roughly 87% of them singletons. The sample was peripheral blood, taken in the second trimester of pregnancy. The chain combines TRBV19 with TRBJ1-1; 7 bases fit TRBD1. This receptor was taken from a female donor in good health, enrolled as a control in a pregnancy study. Written as DNA, the CDR3 is TGTGCCAGTAGGGGGACAGCGATGTACACTGAAGCTTTCTTT. Amino acid sequence: CASRGTAMYTEAFF.